Listed here are 21 T cell receptor beta chains from one sample, sequenced in a study of spatial heterogeneity in lung cancer. Whole-study results and caveats: Mutation tallies in tumors tracked expanded intratumoral alpha and beta TCR counts.

Documented time point: sample taken at primary tumor resection. These TCRs are of unknown antigen specificity. TCRdb processed the 5' RACE reads anew with MiXCR; each CDR3 protein has one entry. There are 2,800 or so distinct CDR3 sequences in the sample; approximately 49% occur only once, and roughly 63% lies in the top ten. Sequenced here: lung tumor tissue, sampled at surgery. The receptor set was obtained from a male donor with early-stage non-small cell lung cancer.

This clonotype is medium-sized in the sample. This beta chain was picked up by a library intended for alpha chains and is off target, so its count carries little meaning. The V and J genes are TRBV20-1 and TRBJ2-2, with D unclear. Germline V gene sequence: CDR1 DFQATT, CDR2 SNEGSKA (reference sequence). V was clipped by 3 bases and J by 1 base, with 6 bases between them. There are 13 residues in the CDR3. The CDR3 nucleotides read TGCAGTGCTAGTGGTGGGAACACCGGGGAGCTGTTTTTT. This encodes CSASGGNTGELFF.

About this clonotype itself: This beta chain represents an off-target read in a library built for alpha chains; its size is of limited meaning. The chain carries TRBV4-1 and TRBJ2-4; 9 bases fit TRBD1. Germline CDR1 MGHRA, CDR2 YSYEKL. J lost 1 base, V lost 4 bases, and 5 bases had no gene match. The CDR3 totals 16 residues. CDR3 DNA sequence: TGCGCCAGCAGCCCTGGACAGGGGAAGGCCAAAAACATTCAGTACTTC. It yields the protein CASSPGQGKAKNIQYF.

A note on this clonotype: This beta chain is a stray read from a library made for alpha chains; its abundance is not meaningful. The chain has TRBV12-3 or TRBV12-4 and TRBJ2-7, with D maybe TRBD1 (6 bases). This CDR3 contains 18 residues. Trimming pared 6 bases from V and 0 bases from J, leaving 24 bases between. The CDR3 region has the DNA TGTGCCAGCAGCCCCGGCCTCGGAAAGGACAGTAGCTCCTACGAGCAGTACTTC. Translating it yields CASSPGLGKDSSSYEQYF.

On this clonotype: Since it is a stray read in a library aimed at alpha chains, this beta chain has a size that is not meaningful. This chain connects TRBV29-1 to TRBJ2-5, with no clear D. The CDR3 consists of 14 residues. Trimming cost V 4 bases and J 1 base, with 13 bases left between them. The V gene's germline CDR1 is SQVTM and CDR2 ANQGSEA. The chain's CDR3 is CSVVPRAIQETQYF. The CDR3 DNA is TGCAGCGTTGTCCCCCGAGCAATCCAAGAGACCCAGTACTTC.

This clonotype was counted many times. Little can be read into the size of this beta chain, an off-target read in a library designed for alpha chains. The chain recombines TRBV20-1 with TRBJ2-3, with 9 bases that match TRBD2. V trimming: 3 bases; J trimming: 0 bases; junction bases outside the gene matches: 13. Germline CDR1 reads DFQATT; CDR2 reads SNEGSKA (reference sequence). The CDR3 spans 18 residues. CDR3 residues: CSASPLRASGTSTDTQYF. CDR3 DNA sequence: TGCAGTGCTAGCCCCCTGAGGGCTAGCGGGACTAGCACAGATACGCAGTATTTT.

This clonotype is medium-sized by share. Since the library was made to target alpha chains, this beta chain is a stray read and its abundance is not meaningful. The CDR3 loop reads CASSPEQLGNEQFF. DNA of the CDR3: TGTGCCAGCAGCCCCGAGCAGCTAGGGAATGAGCAGTTCTTC. V and J are TRBV7-9 and TRBJ2-1; D remains ambiguous. Trimming pared 5 bases from V and 7 bases from J, leaving 15 bases between. This CDR3 is built from 14 residues. Germline CDR1 SEHNR, CDR2 FQNEAQ (reference sequence). The entire variable domain, with the rest obtained from reference TRBV7-9 and TRBJ2-1, is as follows: DTGVSQNPRHKITKRGQNVTFRCDPISEHNRLYWYRQTLGQGPEFLTYFQNEAQLEKSRLLSDRFSAERPKGSFSTLEIQRTEQGDSAMYLCASSPEQLGNEQFFGPGTRLTVL.

As regards this clonotype: This beta chain is off target for a library built for alpha chains, so its abundance means little. The chain employs TRBV12-3 or TRBV12-4 and TRBJ2-7; 10 nucleotides align to TRBD1. J was trimmed by 12 bases and V by 5 bases; bases with no gene match: 13. The CDR3 length is 14 residues. Here the CDR3 DNA reads TGTGCCAGCAGTGGAATAACCTGGGACAGGGGACCGTACTTC. Residues: CASSGITWDRGPYF.

The sample holds a few counts of this clonotype. The library was prepared for alpha chains; this beta chain is a stray read, so its frequency means little. The rearrangement links TRBV27 to TRBJ2-7; perhaps TRBD1 as D (6 bases). Germline V gene lookup returns CDR1 MNHEY and CDR2 SMNVEV (reference sequence). The CDR3 loop spans 12 amino acids. The germline V and J ends were trimmed by 9 bases and 0 bases, with 9 bases remaining between them. The CDR3 DNA reads TGTGCCAGTGCGGACAGCTCCTACGAGCAGTACTTC. Translating it yields CASADSSYEQYF.

In its sample, this clonotype was seen a few times. A library prepared for alpha chains yielded this beta chain as an off-target read; its size is of little meaning. V and J are TRBV28 and TRBJ2-1; 8 bases are shared with TRBD2. Germline V CDR1 and CDR2: MDHEN, SYDVKM. The CDR3 extends over 14 amino acids. V shed 5 bases and J 4 bases; nucleotides not matched to a gene: 4. CDR3 bases: TGTGCCAGCAGTCGATTAGCGGGATACAATGAGCAGTTCTTC. It translates to CASSRLAGYNEQFF. The full variable domain, its missing parts supplied by reference TRBV28 and TRBJ2-1, is DVKVTQSSRYLVKRTGEKVFLECVQDMDHENMFWYRQDPGLGLRLIYFSYDVKMKEKGDIPEGYSVSREKKERFSLILESASTNQTSMYLCASSRLAGYNEQFFGPGTRLTVL.

To note about this clonotype: A library prepared for alpha chains yielded this beta chain as an off-target read; its size is of little meaning. V gene TRBV20-1 combines with J gene TRBJ2-3; no definite D call. The V end lost 0 bases, the J end lost 6 bases, and 13 bases lay between the germline ends. There are 14 residues in the CDR3. The germline gives CDR1 DFQATT, CDR2 SNEGSKA (reference sequence). This CDR3 is CSARDLLRVDTQYF. The DNA for the CDR3 is TGCAGTGCTAGAGATCTTTTAAGGGTGGATACGCAGTATTTT.

Judged by abundance, this clonotype is medium-sized. This beta chain represents an off-target read in a library built for alpha chains; its size is of limited meaning. The chain couples TRBV12-3 or TRBV12-4 to TRBJ2-2, with 8 bases matching TRBD1. This CDR3 has 16 amino acids. Trimming cost V 5 bases and J 5 bases; bases outside gene matches: 10. The CDR3 protein is CASSPQTGAVTGELFF. CDR3 in DNA: TGTGCCAGCAGTCCCCAGACAGGGGCGGTGACCGGGGAGCTGTTTTTT.

Turning to this clonotype: This beta chain represents an off-target read in a library built for alpha chains; its size is of limited meaning. The V call is TRBV29-1, the J call TRBJ2-3, with D possibly TRBD1 on 6 matching bases. CDR3 length: 13 residues. CDR1 SQVTM and CDR2 ANQGSEA come from the germline V gene. V was clipped by 6 bases and J by 2 bases, with 12 bases between them. CDR3 nucleotide sequence: TGCAGCGTCTCGGGACATAACACAGATACGCAGTATTTT. This codes for CSVSGHNTDTQYF.

Notes on this clonotype: As an off-target read in a library built for alpha chains, this beta chain has a frequency of little significance. The V call is TRBV27, the J call TRBJ2-3; 12 bases are shared with TRBD2. The CDR3 totals 18 residues. The germline V gene has CDR1 MNHEY and CDR2 SMNVEV (reference sequence). The ends lost 6 bases at V and 2 bases at J; junction bases unmatched: 12. The CDR3 reads CASSQGLAGYLLTDTQYF. The CDR3 DNA reads as TGTGCCAGCAGCCAAGGACTAGCGGGGTATCTACTCACAGATACGCAGTATTTT.

Notes on this clonotype: This beta chain is off target for a library built for alpha chains, so its abundance means little. This rearrangement joins TRBV7-2 to TRBJ2-5, with D unclear. V was shortened by 1 base and J by 1 base, with 13 bases between the two germline ends. The CDR3 length is 16 residues. Germline V gene data show CDR1 as SGHTA and CDR2 as FQGNSA. The DNA of the CDR3 is TGTGCCAGCAGCTTAGGCCCGTTGGGGATCCAAGAGACCCAGTACTTC. Its translation: CASSLGPLGIQETQYF.

Remarks on this clonotype: For a library built for alpha chains, this beta chain is a stray read; little rests on its size. The chain couples TRBV27 to TRBJ1-2; 7 positions match TRBD1. CDR1 is MNHEY, CDR2 SMNVEV, per germline (reference sequence). This CDR3 is 15 amino acids long. The V and J ends lost 5 bases and 3 bases, in that order; junction bases with no gene match: 9. The CDR3 nucleotides read TGTGCCAGCAGTCCCTGGATAGGGGGCGACTATGGCTACACCTTC. Protein product: CASSPWIGGDYGYTF.

To note about this clonotype: The junction shows a germline mismatch at one end, possibly a read error. Since it is a stray read in a library aimed at alpha chains, this beta chain has a size that is not meaningful. The rearrangement uses TRBV6-1 and TRBJ1-4, with D possibly TRBD1 on 5 matching bases. The germline CDR1 and CDR2 sequences are MNHNS and SASEGT. The CDR3 consists of 17 residues. The CDR3 is CASNEKGNQIANEKLFF. The CDR3 coding sequence is TGTGCCAGCAATGAAAAGGGGAATCAGATCGCTAATGAAAAACTGTTTTTT.

With respect to this clonotype: This beta chain was picked up by a library intended for alpha chains and is off target, so its count carries little meaning. The chain is built from TRBV6-2 or TRBV6-3 and TRBJ1-2, with 9 bases that match TRBD1. Germline CDR1 reads MNHEY; CDR2 reads SVGEGT. The CDR3 is 14 residues long. Trimming took 5 bases from V and 4 from J; bases not matched to a gene: 5. CDR3 nucleotide sequence: TGTGCCAGCAGTCACCGGGACAGGGTCTATGGCTACACCTTC. This encodes CASSHRDRVYGYTF.

This clonotype appeared a single time. This beta chain is an off-target read within a library intended for alpha chains, so its frequency means little. V and J are TRBV27 and TRBJ2-1, with 9 nucleotides matching TRBD1. CDR1 is MNHEY, CDR2 SMNVEV, per germline (reference sequence). This CDR3 has 14 amino acids. Trimming took 7 bases from V and 8 from J; bases not matched to a gene: 9. Written as DNA, the CDR3 is TGTGCCAGCACCCGGGGGACAGGGCCTGATGAGCAGTTCTTC. Translation: CASTRGTGPDEQFF.

This clonotype is deemed large (0.1 to 1%). This beta chain turned up in a library designed for alpha chains; as an off-target read, its abundance says little. The chain links TRBV18 to TRBJ2-2; D may be TRBD1 (6 bases). Germline CDR1 and CDR2: KGHSH and LQKENI. V lost 0 bases and J 2 bases, leaving 10 bases between the germline ends. The CDR3 runs to 16 residues. The chain's CDR3 is CASSPPRTANTGELFF. CDR3 bases: TGTGCCAGCTCACCACCGAGGACAGCCAACACCGGGGAGCTGTTTTTT.

In regard to this clonotype: Since it is a stray read in a library aimed at alpha chains, this beta chain has a size that is not meaningful. V and J are TRBV10-3 and TRBJ2-5; no definite D call. CDR1 and CDR2 (germline): ENHRY, SYGVKD. The V end lost 3 bases, the J end lost 5 bases, and 16 bases lay between the germline ends. This CDR3 region has 15 residues. CDR3 in DNA: TGTGCCATCAGTGAAAGGCCACCTCTAGGCGAGACCCAGTACTTC. Translated, it gives CAISERPPLGETQYF.

This clonotype was observed a handful of times. The library was prepared for alpha chains; this beta chain is a stray read, so its frequency means little. The chain uses TRBV2 and TRBJ1-2; 8 bases are a match to TRBD1. Trimming took 9 bases from V and 1 from J; bases not matched to a gene: 7. CDR3 length: 14 amino acids. The germline V gene encodes CDR1 SNHLY and CDR2 FYNNEI. CDR3 residues: CASTTGGHNYGYTF. CDR3 nucleotides: TGTGCCAGTACAACAGGGGGACATAACTATGGCTACACCTTC.